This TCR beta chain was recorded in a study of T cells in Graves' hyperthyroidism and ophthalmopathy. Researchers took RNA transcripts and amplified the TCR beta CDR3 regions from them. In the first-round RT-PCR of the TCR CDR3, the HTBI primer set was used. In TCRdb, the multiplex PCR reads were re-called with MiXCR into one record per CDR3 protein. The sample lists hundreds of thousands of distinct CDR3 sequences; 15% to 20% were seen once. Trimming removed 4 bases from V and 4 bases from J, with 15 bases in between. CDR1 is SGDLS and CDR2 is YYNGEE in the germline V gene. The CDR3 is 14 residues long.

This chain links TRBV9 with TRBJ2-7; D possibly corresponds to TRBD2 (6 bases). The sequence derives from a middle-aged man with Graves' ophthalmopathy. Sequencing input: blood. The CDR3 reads CASSPRAGRYEQYF. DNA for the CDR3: TGTGCCAGCAGCCCCCGAGCAGGGAGGTACGAGCAGTACTTC.